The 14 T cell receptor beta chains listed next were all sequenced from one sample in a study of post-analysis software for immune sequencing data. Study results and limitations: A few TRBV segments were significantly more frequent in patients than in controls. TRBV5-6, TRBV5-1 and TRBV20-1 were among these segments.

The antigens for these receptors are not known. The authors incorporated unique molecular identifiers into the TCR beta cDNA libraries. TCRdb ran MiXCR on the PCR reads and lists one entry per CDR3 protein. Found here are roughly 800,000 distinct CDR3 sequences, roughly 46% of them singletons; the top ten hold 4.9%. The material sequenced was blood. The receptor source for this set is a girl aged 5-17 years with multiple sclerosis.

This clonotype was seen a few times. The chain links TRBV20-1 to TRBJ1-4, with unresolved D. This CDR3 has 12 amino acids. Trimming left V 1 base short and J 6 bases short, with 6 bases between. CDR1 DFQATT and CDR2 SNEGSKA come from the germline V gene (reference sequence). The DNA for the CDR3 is TGCAGTGCTAGAGGAAGGGATGAAAAACTGTTTTTT. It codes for CSARGRDEKLFF.

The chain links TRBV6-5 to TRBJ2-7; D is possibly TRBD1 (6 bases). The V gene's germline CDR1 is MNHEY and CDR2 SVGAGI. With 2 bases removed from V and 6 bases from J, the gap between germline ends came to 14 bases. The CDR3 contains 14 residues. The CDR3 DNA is TGTGCCAGCAGTTACGTACAGGGAGATCGCGAGCAGTACTTC. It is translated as CASSYVQGDREQYF.

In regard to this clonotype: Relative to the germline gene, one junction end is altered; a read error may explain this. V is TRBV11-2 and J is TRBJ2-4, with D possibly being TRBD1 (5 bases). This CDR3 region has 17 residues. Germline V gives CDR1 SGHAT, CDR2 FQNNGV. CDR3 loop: CASREPFGAPAKNIQYF. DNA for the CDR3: TGTGCCAGCAGGGAGCCTTTTGGGGCGCCGGCCAAAAACATTCAGTACTTT.

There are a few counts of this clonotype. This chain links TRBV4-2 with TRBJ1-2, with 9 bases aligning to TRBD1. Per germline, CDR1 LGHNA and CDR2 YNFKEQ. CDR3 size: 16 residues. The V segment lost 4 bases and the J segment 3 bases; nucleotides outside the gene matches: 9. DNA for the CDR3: TGTGCCAGCAGCCGCGGGGACAGGGCGGCGGACTATGGCTACACCTTC. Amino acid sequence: CASSRGDRAADYGYTF.

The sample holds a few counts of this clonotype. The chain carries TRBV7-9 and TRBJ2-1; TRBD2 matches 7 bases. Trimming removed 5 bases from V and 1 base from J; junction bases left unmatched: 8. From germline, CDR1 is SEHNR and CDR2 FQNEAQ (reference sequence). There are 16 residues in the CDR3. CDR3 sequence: CASSAPLAVSYNEQFF. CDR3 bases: TGTGCCAGCAGCGCCCCGCTAGCGGTTTCCTACAATGAGCAGTTCTTC.

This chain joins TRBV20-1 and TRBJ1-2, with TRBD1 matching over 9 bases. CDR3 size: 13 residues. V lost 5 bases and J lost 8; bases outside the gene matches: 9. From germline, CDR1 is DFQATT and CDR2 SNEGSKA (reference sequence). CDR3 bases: TGCAGTGCTTCTACAGGGGGCGTGAGAGGCTACACCTTC. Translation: CSASTGGVRGYTF.

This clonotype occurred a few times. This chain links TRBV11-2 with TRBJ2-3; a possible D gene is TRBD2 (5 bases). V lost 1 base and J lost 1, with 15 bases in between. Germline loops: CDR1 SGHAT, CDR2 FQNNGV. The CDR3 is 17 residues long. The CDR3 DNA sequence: TGTGCCAGCAGCTTAGCCTCGTGGCTAGCCGGCACAGATACGCAGTATTTT. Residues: CASSLASWLAGTDTQYF.

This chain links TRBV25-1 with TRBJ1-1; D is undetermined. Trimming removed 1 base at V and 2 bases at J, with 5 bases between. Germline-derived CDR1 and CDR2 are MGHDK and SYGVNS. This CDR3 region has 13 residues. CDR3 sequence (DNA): TGTGCCAGCAGTGAATTGGGTAACACTGAAGCTTTCTTT. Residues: CASSELGNTEAFF.

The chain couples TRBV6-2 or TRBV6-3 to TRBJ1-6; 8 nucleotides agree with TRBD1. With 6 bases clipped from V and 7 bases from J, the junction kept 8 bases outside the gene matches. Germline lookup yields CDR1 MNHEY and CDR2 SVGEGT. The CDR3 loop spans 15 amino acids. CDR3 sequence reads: CASREGQARNSPLHF. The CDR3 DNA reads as TGTGCCAGCAGGGAGGGACAGGCACGGAATTCACCCCTCCACTTT.

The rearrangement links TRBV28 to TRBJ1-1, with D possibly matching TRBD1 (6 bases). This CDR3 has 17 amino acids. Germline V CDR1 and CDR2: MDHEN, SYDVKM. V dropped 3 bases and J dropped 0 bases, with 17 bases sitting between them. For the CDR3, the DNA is TGTGCCAGCAGTTTTGTGGGGGCCGGTAGGGTGAACACTGAAGCTTTCTTT. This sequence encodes CASSFVGAGRVNTEAFF.

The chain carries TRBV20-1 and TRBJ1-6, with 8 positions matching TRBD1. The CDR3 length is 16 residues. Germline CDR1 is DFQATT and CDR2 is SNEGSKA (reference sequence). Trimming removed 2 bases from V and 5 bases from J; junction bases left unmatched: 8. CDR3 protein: CSARLPQGADNSPLHF. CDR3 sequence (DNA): TGCAGTGCTAGATTACCTCAGGGGGCGGATAATTCACCCCTCCACTTT.

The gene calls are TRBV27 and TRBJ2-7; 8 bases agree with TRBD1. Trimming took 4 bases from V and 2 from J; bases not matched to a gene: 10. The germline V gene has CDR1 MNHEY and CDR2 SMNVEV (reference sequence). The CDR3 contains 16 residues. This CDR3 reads CASSSYQGAKAYEQYF. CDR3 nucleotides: TGTGCCAGCAGTTCCTACCAGGGGGCTAAGGCCTACGAGCAGTACTTC.

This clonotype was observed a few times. CDR3 residues: CSVLRGAKETQYF. CDR3 bases: TGCAGCGTACTTCGGGGGGCGAAGGAGACCCAGTACTTC. The chain employs TRBV29-1 and TRBJ2-5, with D tentatively TRBD2 (7 bases). V shed 6 bases and J shed 5 bases, with 16 bases lying between them. The CDR3 contains 13 residues. Germline CDR1 reads SQVTM; CDR2 reads ANQGSEA.

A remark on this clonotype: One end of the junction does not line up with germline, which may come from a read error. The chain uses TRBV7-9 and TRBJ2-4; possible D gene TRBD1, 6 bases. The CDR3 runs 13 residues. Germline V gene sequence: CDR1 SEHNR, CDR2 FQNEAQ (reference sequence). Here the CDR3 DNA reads TGTGCCAGCAGCTTCGGGGCCGGGGACATTCAGTACTTT. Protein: CASSFGAGDIQYF.